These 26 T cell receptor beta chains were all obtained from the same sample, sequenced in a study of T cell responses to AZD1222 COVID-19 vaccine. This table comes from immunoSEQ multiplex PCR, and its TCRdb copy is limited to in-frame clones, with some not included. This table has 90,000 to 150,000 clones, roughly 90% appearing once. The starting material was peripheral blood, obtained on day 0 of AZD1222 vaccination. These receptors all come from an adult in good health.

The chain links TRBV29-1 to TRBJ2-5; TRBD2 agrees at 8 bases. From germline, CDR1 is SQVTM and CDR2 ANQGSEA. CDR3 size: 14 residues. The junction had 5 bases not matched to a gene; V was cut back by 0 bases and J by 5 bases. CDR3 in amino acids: CSVEDRASGETQYF. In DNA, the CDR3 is TGCAGCGTTGAAGATCGGGCTAGCGGGGAGACCCAGTACTTC.

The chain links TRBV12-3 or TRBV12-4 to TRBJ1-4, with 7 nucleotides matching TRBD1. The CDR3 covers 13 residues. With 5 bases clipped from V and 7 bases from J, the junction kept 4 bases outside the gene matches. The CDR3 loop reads CASSTRQGEKLFF. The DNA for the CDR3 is TGTGCCAGCAGTACGAGACAGGGTGAAAAACTGTTTTTT.

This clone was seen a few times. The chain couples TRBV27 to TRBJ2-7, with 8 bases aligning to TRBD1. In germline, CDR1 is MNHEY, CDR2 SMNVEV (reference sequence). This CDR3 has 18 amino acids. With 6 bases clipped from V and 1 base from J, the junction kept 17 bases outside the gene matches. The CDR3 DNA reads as TGTGCCAGCAGCTCCCAGTTCCCTTACAGGGGGGTATCCTACGAGCAGTACTTC. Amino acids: CASSSQFPYRGVSYEQYF.

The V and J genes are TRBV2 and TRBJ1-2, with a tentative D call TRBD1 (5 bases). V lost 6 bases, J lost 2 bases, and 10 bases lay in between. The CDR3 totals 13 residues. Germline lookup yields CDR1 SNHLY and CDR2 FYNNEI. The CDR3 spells CASRIGDNYGYTF. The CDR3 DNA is TGTGCCAGCAGGATCGGGGACAACTATGGCTACACCTTC.

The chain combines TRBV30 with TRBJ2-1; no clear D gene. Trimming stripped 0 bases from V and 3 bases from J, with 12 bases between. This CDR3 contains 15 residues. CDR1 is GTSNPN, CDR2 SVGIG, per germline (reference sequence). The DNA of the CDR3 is TGTGCCTGGAGTGTTTTGACAACCGGCTACAATGAGCAGTTCTTC. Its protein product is CAWSVLTTGYNEQFF.

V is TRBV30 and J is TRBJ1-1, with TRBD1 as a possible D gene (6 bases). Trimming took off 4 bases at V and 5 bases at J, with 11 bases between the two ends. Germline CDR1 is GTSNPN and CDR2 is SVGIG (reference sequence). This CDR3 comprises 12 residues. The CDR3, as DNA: TGTGCCTGGAACAGGGTCGGGACTGAAGCTTTCTTT. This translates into CAWNRVGTEAFF.

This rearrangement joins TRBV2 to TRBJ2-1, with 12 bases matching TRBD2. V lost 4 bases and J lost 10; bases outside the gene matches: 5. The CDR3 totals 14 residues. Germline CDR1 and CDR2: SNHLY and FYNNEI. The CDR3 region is CASSATSGSKEQFF. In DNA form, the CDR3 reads TGTGCCAGCAGTGCGACTAGCGGGAGTAAGGAGCAGTTCTTC. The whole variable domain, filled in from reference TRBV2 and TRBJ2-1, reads EPEVTQTPSHQVTQMGQEVILRCVPISNHLYFYWYRQILGQKVEFLVSFYNNEISEKSEIFDDQFSVERPDGSNFTLKIRSTKLEDSAMYFCASSATSGSKEQFFGPGTRLTVL.

The DNA for the CDR3 is TGTGCCAGCGGTCATGTAGATGAGCAGTTCTTC. It specifies CASGHVDEQFF. V and J are TRBV25-1 and TRBJ2-1; D is uncertain. Trimming pared 8 bases from V and 8 bases from J, leaving 10 bases between. CDR3 length equals 11 residues. Germline loops: CDR1 MGHDK, CDR2 SYGVNS.

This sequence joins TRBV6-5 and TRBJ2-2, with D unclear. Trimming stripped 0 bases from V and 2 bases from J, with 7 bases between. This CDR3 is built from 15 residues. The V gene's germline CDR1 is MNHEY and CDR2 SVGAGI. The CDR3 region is CASSYSSLNTGELFF. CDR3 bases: TGTGCCAGCAGTTACTCGAGTCTAAACACCGGGGAGCTGTTTTTT.

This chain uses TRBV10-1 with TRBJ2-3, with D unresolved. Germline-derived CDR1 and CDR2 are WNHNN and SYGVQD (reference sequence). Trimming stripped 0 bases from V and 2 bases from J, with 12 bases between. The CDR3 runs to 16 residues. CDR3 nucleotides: TGCGCCAGCAGTGAGTCCCCGTGGAAGGCCACAGATACGCAGTATTTT. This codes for CASSESPWKATDTQYF.

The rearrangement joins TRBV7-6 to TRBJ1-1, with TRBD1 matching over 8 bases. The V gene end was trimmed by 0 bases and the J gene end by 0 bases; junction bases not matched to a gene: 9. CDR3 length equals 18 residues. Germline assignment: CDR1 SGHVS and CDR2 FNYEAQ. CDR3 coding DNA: TGTGCCAGCAGCTTAGCAATTCCGGGACAGGACATGAACACTGAAGCTTTCTTT. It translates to CASSLAIPGQDMNTEAFF.

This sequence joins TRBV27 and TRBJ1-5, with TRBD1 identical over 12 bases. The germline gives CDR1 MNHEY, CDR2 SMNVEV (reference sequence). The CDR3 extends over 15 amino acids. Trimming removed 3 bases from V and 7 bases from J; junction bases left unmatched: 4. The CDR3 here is CASSLGTGGRQPQHF. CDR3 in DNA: TGTGCCAGCAGTTTGGGGACAGGGGGCAGGCAGCCCCAGCATTTT.

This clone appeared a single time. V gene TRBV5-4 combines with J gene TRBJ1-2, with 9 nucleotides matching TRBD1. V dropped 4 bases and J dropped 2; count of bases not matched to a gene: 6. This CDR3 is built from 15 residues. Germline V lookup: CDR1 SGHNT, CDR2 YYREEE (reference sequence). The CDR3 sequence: CASSTPGQGNYGYTF. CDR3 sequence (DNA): TGTGCCAGCAGCACCCCCGGACAGGGGAACTATGGCTACACCTTC.

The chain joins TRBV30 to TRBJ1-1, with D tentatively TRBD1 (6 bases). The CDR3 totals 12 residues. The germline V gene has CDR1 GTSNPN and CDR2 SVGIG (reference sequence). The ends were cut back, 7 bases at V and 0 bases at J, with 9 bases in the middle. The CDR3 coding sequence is TGTGCCTTAGGACAGCTGAACACTGAAGCTTTCTTT. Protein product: CALGQLNTEAFF.

The CDR3 here is CASSIDLQGAYEQYF. Written as DNA, the CDR3 is TGTGCCAGTAGTATAGATCTACAGGGGGCCTACGAGCAGTACTTC. This chain connects TRBV19 to TRBJ2-7; 8 positions match TRBD1. The CDR3 has 15 amino acids. V was clipped by 0 bases and J by 2 bases; unmatched bases: 3. CDR1 LNHDA and CDR2 SQIVND come from the germline V gene (reference sequence).

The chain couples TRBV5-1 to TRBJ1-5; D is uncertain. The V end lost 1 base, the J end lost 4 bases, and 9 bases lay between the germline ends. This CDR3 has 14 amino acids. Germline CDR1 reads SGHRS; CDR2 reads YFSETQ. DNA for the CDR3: TGCGCCAGCAGCTTGTACGGAGAAAATCAGCCCCAGCATTTT. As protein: CASSLYGENQPQHF.

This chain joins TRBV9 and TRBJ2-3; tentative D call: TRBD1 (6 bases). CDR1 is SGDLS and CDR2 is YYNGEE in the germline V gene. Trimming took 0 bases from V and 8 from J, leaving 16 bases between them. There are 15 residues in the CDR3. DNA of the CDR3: TGTGCCAGCAGCGTAGTGGCAGAAGCAGGGGTTACGCAGTATTTT. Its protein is CASSVVAEAGVTQYF.

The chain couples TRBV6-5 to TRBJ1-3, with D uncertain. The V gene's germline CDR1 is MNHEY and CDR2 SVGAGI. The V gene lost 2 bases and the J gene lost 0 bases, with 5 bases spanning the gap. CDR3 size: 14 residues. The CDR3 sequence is CASSYPDSGNTIYF. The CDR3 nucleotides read TGTGCCAGCAGTTACCCCGACTCTGGAAACACCATATATTTT.

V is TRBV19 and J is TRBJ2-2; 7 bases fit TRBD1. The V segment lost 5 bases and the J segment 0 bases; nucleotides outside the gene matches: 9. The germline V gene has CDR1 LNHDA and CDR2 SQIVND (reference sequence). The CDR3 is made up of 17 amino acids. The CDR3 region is CASSPQGVFSNTGELFF. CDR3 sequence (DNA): TGTGCCAGTAGTCCGCAGGGGGTTTTCTCGAACACCGGGGAGCTGTTTTTT. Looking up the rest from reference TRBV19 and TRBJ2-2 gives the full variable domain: DGGITQSPKYLFRKEGQNVTLSCEQNLNHDAMYWYRQDPGQGLRLIYYSQIVNDFQKGDIAEGYSVSREKKESFPLTVTSAQKNPTAFYLCASSPQGVFSNTGELFFGEGSRLTVL.

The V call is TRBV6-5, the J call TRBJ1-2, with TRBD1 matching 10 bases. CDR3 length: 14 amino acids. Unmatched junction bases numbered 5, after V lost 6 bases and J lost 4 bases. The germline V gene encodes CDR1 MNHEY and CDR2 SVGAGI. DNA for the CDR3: TGTGCCAGCAGCCGGGACAGGGGTTTCTATGGCTACACCTTC. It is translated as CASSRDRGFYGYTF.

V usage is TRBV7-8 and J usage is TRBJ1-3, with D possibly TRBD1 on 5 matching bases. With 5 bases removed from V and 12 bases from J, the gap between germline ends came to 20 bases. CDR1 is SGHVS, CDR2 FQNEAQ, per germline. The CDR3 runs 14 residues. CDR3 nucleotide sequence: TGTGCCAGCAGCCGAGGCGACAGTTCGCAGTACATATATTTT. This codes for CASSRGDSSQYIYF.

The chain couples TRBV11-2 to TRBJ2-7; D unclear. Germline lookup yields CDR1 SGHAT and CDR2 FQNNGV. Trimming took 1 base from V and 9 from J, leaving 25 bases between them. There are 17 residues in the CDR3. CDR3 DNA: TGTGCCAGCAGCTTAGTCCCCCAACTCCGACTCGGTATTCGGCAGTACTTC. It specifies CASSLVPQLRLGIRQYF.

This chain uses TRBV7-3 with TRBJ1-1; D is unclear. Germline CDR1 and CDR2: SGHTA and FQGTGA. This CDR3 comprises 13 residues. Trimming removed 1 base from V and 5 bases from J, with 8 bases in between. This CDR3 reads CASSLRAATEAFF. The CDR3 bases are TGTGCCAGCAGCTTAAGGGCAGCGACTGAAGCTTTCTTT.

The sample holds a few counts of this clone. The CDR3 region has the DNA TGTGCCTGGATTTTAATGAACACTGAAGCTTTCTTT. As protein: CAWILMNTEAFF. The chain carries TRBV30 and TRBJ1-1; D gene uncertain. In germline, CDR1 is GTSNPN, CDR2 SVGIG (reference sequence). V lost 4 bases to trimming and J lost 0 bases, with 6 bases between them. CDR3 length: 12 amino acids. Full variable domain (outside the CDR3, taken from reference TRBV30 and TRBJ1-1): SQTIHQWPATLVQPVGSPLSLECTVEGTSNPNLYWYRQAAGRGLQLLFYSVGIGQISSEVPQNLSASRPQDRQFILSSKKLLLSDSGFYLCAWILMNTEAFFGQGTRLTVV.

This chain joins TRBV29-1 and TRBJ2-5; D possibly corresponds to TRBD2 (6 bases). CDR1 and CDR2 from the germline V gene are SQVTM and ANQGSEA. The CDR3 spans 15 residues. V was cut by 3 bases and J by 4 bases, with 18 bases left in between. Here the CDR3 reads CSVDSRLARRETQYF. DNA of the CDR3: TGCAGCGTTGACTCTCGGCTAGCGCGTCGAGAGACCCAGTACTTC.

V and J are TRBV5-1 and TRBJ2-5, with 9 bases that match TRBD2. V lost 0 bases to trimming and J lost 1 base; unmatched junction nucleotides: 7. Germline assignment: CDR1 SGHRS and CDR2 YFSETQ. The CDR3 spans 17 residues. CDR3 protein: CASSLVWSGGFQETQYF. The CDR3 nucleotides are TGCGCCAGCAGCTTGGTATGGAGCGGGGGGTTCCAAGAGACCCAGTACTTC.